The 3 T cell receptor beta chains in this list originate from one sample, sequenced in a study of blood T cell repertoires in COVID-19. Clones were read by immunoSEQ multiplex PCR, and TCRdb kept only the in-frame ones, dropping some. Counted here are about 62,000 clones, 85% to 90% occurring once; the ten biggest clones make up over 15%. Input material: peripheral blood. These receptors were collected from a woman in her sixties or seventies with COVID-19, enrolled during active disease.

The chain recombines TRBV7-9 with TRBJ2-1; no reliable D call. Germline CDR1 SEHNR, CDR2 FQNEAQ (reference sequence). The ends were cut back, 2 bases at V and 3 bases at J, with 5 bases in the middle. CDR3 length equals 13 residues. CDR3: CASSLMSYNEQFF. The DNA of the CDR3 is TGTGCCAGCAGCTTAATGAGCTACAATGAGCAGTTCTTC.

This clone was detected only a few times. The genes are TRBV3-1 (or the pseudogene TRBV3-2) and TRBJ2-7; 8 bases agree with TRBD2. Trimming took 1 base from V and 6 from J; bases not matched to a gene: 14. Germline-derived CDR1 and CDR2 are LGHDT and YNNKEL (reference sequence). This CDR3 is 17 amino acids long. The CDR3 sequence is CASSQGGTSGSVGEQYF. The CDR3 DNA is TGTGCCAGCAGCCAAGGGGGTACGAGCGGGAGTGTCGGCGAGCAGTACTTC.

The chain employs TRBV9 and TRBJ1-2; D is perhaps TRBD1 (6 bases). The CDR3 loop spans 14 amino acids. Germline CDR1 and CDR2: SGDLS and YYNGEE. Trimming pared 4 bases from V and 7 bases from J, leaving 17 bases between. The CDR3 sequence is CASSLGGLSAGYTF. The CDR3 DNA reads TGTGCCAGCAGCCTAGGGGGGCTAAGTGCTGGCTACACCTTC.